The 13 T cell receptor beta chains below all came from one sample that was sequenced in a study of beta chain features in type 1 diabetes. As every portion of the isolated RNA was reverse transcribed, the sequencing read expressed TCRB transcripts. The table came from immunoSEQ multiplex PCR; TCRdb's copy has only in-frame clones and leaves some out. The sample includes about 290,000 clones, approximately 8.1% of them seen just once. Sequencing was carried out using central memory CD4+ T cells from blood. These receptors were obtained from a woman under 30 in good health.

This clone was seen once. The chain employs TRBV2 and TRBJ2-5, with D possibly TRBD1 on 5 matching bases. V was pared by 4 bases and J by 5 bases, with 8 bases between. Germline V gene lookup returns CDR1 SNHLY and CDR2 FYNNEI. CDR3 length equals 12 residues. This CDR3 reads CASSARGETQYF. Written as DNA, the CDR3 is TGTGCCAGCAGTGCTAGGGGTGAGACCCAGTACTTC.

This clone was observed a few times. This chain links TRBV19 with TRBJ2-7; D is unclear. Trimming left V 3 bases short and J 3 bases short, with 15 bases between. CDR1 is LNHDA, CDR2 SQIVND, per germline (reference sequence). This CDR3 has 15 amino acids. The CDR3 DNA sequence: TGTGCCAGTAGTATGGGGAAGGGCCCTGTCTACGAGCAGTACTTC. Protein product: CASSMGKGPVYEQYF.

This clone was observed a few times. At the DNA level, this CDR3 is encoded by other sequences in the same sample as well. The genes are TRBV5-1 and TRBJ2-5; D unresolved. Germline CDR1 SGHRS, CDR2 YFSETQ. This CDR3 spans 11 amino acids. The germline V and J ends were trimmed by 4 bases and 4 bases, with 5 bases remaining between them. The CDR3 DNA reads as TGCGCCAGCAGCCTACGAGAGACCCAGTACTTC. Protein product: CASSLRETQYF.

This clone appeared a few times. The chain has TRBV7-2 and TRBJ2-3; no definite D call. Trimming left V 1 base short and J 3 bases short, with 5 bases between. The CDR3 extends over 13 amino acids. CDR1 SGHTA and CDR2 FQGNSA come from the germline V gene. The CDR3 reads CASSLGHTDTQYF. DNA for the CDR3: TGTGCCAGCAGCTTAGGGCATACAGATACGCAGTATTTT. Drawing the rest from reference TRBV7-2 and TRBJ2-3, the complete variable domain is GAGVSQSPSNKVTEKGKDVELRCDPISGHTALYWYRQSLGQGLEFLIYFQGNSAPDKSGLPSDRFSAERTGGSVSTLTIQRTQQEDSAVYLCASSLGHTDTQYFGPGTRLTVL.

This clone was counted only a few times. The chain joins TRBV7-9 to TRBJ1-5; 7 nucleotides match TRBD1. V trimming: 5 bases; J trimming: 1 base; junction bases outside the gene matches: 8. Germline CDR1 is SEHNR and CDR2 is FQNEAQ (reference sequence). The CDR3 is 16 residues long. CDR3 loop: CASSPQGGASNQPQHF. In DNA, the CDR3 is TGTGCCAGCAGCCCCCAGGGGGGGGCAAGCAATCAGCCCCAGCATTTT.

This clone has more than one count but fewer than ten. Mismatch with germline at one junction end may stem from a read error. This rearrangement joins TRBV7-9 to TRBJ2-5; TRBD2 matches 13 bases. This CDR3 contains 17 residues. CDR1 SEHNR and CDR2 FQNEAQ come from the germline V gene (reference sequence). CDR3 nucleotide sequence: TGCGCCAGCAGCCAGCAATGGACTAGCGGGAGTTCAGAGACCCAGTACTTC. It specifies CASSQQWTSGSSETQYF.

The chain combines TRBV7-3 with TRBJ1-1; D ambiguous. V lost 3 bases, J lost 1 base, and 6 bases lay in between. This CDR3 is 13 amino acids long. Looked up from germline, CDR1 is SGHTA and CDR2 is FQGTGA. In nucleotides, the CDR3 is TGTGCCAGCAGCTTTTCTTCGAACACTGAAGCTTTCTTT. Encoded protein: CASSFSSNTEAFF.

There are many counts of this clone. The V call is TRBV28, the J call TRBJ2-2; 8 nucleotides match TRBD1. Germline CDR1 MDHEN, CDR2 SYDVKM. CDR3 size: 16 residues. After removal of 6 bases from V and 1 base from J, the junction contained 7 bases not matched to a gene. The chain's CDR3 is CASRTAGTGNTGELFF. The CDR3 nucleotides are TGTGCCAGCAGAACCGCCGGGACAGGGAACACCGGGGAGCTGTTTTTT. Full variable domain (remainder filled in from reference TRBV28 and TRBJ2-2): DVKVTQSSRYLVKRTGEKVFLECVQDMDHENMFWYRQDPGLGLRLIYFSYDVKMKEKGDIPEGYSVSREKKERFSLILESASTNQTSMYLCASRTAGTGNTGELFFGEGSRLTVL.

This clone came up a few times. The DNA of the CDR3 is TGCGCCAGCAGCTTGGCAACGAACACCGGGGAGCTGTTTTTT. This codes for CASSLATNTGELFF. The chain joins TRBV5-1 to TRBJ2-2; D unresolved. Trimming pared 0 bases from V and 0 bases from J, leaving 3 bases between. The CDR3 totals 14 residues. Germline loops: CDR1 SGHRS, CDR2 YFSETQ.

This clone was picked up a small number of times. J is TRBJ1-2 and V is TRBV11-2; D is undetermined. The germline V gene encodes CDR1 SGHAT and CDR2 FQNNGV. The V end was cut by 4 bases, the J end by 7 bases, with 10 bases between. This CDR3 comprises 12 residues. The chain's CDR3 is CASSSAERGYTF. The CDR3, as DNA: TGTGCCAGCAGCTCAGCCGAACGTGGCTACACCTTC.

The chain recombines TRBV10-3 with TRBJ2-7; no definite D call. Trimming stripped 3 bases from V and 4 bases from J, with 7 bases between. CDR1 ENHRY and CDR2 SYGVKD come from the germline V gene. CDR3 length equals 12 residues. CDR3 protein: CAISEREYEQYF. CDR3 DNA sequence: TGTGCCATCAGTGAAAGAGAATACGAGCAGTACTTC.

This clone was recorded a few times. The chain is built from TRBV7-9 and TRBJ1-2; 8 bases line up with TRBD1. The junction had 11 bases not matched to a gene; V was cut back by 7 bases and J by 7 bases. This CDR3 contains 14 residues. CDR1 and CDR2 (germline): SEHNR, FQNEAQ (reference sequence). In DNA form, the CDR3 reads TGTGCCAGCACCCTCCCCGGGACAGGAGCTGGCTACACCTTC. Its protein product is CASTLPGTGAGYTF. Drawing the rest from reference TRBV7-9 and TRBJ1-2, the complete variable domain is DTGVSQNPRHKITKRGQNVTFRCDPISEHNRLYWYRQTLGQGPEFLTYFQNEAQLEKSRLLSDRFSAERPKGSFSTLEIQRTEQGDSAMYLCASTLPGTGAGYTFGSGTRLTVV.

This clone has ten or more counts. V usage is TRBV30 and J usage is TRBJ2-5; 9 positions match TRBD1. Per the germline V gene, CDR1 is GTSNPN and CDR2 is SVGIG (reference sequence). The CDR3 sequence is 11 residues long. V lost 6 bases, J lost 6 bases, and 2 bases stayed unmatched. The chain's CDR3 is CACDRGKTQYF. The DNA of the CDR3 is TGTGCCTGCGACAGGGGGAAGACCCAGTACTTC.